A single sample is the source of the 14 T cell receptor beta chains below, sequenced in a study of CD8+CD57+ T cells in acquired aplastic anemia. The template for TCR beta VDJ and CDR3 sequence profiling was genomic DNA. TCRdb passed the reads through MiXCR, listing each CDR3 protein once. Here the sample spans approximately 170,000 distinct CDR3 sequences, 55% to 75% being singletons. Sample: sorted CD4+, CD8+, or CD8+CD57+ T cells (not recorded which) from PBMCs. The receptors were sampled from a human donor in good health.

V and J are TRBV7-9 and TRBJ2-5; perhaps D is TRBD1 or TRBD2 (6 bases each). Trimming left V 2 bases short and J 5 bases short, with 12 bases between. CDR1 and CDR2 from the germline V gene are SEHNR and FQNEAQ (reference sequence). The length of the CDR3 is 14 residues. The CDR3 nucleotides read TGTGCCAGCAGCTTAATGGGGGGCGCGGAGACCCAGTACTTC. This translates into CASSLMGGAETQYF.

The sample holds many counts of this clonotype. The CDR3 is CASSGLGSYEQYF. The DNA of the CDR3 is TGTGCCAGCAGCGGACTTGGGTCCTACGAGCAGTACTTC. The chain joins TRBV28 to TRBJ2-7, with D maybe TRBD2 (5 bases). Per germline, CDR1 MDHEN and CDR2 SYDVKM. The ends were cut back, 6 bases at V and 1 base at J, with 10 bases in the middle. This CDR3 is 13 amino acids long.

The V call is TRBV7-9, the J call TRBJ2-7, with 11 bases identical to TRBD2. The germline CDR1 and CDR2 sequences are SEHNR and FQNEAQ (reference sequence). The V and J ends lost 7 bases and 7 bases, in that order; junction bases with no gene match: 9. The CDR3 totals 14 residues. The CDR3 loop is CASTRLAGGHEQYF. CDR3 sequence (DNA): TGTGCCAGCACCCGTCTAGCGGGAGGACATGAGCAGTACTTC.

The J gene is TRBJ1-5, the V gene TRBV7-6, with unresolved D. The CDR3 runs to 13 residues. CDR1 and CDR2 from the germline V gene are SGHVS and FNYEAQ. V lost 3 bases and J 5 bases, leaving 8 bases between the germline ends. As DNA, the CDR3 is TGTGCCAGCAGCTTTGGTCTTCATCAGCCCCAGCATTTT. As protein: CASSFGLHQPQHF.

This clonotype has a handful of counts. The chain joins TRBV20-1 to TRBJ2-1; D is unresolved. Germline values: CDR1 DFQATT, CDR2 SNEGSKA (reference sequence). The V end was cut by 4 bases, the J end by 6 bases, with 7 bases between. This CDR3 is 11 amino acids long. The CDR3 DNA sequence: TGCAGTGCTACTACTTCCAATGAGCAGTTCTTC. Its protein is CSATTSNEQFF.

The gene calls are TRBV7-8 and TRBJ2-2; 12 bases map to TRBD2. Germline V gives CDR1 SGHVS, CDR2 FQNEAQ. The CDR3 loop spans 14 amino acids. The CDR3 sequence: CSTRTSGTNGELFF. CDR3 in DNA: TGTTCCACCCGGACTAGCGGGACCAACGGTGAGCTGTTTTTT.

The CDR3 nucleotides are TGCGCCAGCAGCTTTGGGGGGGAACGCACAGATACGCAGTATTTT. Encoded protein: CASSFGGERTDTQYF. The chain combines TRBV5-1 with TRBJ2-3, with 7 bases that match TRBD2. With 2 bases clipped from V and 1 base from J, the junction kept 4 bases outside the gene matches. The germline V gene has CDR1 SGHRS and CDR2 YFSETQ. The CDR3 has 15 amino acids.

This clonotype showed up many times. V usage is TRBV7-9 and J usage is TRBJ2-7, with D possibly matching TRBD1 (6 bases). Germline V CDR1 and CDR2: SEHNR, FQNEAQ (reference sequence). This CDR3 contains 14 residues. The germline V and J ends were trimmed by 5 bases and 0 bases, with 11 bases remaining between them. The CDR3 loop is CASSPTGISYEQYF. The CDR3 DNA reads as TGTGCCAGCAGCCCCACAGGGATCTCCTACGAGCAGTACTTC.

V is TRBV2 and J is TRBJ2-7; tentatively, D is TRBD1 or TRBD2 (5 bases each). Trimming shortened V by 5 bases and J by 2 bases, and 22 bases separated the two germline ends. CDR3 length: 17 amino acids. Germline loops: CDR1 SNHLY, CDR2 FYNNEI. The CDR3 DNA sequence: TGTGCCAGCAGTTCATTTAGGGACCCCGTTTCCCCCTACGAGCAGTACTTC. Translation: CASSSFRDPVSPYEQYF.

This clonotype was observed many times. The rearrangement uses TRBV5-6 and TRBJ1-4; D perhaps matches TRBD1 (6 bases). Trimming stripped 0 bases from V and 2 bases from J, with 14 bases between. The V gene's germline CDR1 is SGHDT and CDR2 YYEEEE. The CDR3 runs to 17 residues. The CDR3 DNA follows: TGTGCCAGCAGCTTGGCCCAGGGGTTCGGGACTAATGAAAAACTGTTTTTT. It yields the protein CASSLAQGFGTNEKLFF. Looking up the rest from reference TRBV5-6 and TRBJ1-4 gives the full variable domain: DAGVTQSPTHLIKTRGQQVTLRCSPKSGHDTVSWYQQALGQGPQFIFQYYEEEERQRGNFPDRFSGHQFPNYSSELNVNALLLGDSALYLCASSLAQGFGTNEKLFFGSGTQLSVL.

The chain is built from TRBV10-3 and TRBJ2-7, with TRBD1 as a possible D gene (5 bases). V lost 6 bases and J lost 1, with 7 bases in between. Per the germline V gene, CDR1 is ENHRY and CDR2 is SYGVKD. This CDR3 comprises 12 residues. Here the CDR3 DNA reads TGTGCCATCAGACAGGATTCCTACGAGCAGTACTTC. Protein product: CAIRQDSYEQYF.

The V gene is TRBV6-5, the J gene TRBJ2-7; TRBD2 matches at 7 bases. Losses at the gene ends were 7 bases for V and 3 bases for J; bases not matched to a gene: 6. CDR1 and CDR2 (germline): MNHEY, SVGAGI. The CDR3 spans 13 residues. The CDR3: CASTSGLIYEQYF. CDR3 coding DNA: TGTGCCAGCACTAGCGGTCTAATCTACGAGCAGTACTTC.

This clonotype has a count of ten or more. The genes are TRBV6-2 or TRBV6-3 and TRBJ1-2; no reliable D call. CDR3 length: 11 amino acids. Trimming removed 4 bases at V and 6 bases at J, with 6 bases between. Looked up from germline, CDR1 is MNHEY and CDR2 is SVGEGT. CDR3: CASSFPDGYTF. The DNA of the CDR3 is TGTGCCAGCAGTTTCCCAGATGGCTACACCTTC.

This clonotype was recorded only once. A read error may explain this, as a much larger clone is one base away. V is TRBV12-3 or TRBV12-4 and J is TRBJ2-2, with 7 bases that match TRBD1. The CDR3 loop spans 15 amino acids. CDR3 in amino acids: CAGRPGQIFTGELFF. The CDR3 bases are TGTGCCGGCAGACCGGGACAGATATTTACCGGGGAGCTGTTTTTT.